The 27 T cell receptor beta chains in this list originate from one sample, sequenced in a study of shared clonotypes between healthy human individuals. Profiling relied on immunoSEQ multiplex PCR, and the TCRdb table lists in-frame clones only, not all of them. Counted here are about half a million clones, approximately 78% occurring once; the ten biggest clones make up 12%. Sequencing input: PBMCs. Receptors were obtained from a woman in her forties in good health. Some clones in this sample may be carry-over from other donors' samples.

The chain carries TRBV28 and TRBJ1-2; 12 positions match TRBD1. Germline assignment: CDR1 MDHEN and CDR2 SYDVKM. J gave up 7 bases and V 3 bases, and 9 bases lay outside the gene matches. The CDR3 consists of 16 residues. CDR3 bases: TGTGCCAGCAGTTTGCCTGGGACAGGGGGCAAAAGTGGCTACACCTTC. Protein product: CASSLPGTGGKSGYTF.

Remarks on this clone: Different DNA sequences within this sample yield the same CDR3. J is TRBJ2-1 and V is TRBV19; D gene uncertain. Trimming shortened V by 3 bases and J by 9 bases, and 6 bases separated the two germline ends. Germline CDR1 reads LNHDA; CDR2 reads SQIVND (reference sequence). The CDR3 loop spans 11 amino acids. CDR3 protein: CASSIQGEQFF. CDR3 nucleotide sequence: TGTGCCAGTAGTATCCAAGGTGAGCAGTTCTTC.

As for this clone: This specimen includes other DNA sequences encoding the same CDR3. This chain connects TRBV9 to TRBJ1-1; D uncertain. V dropped 1 base and J dropped 2 bases, with 6 bases sitting between them. This CDR3 comprises 13 residues. Germline V gene lookup returns CDR1 SGDLS and CDR2 YYNGEE. As DNA, the CDR3 is TGTGCCAGCAGCGTAACGGGAAACACTGAAGCTTTCTTT. The encoded protein is CASSVTGNTEAFF.

V gene TRBV27 combines with J gene TRBJ2-1; 13 positions agree with TRBD2. Germline V CDR1 and CDR2: MNHEY, SMNVEV (reference sequence). This CDR3 has 16 residues. The V and J ends lost 6 bases and 7 bases, in that order; junction bases with no gene match: 9. The DNA of the CDR3 is TGTGCCAGCAGGAAACAGACTAGCGGGAGGACTAATGAGCAGTTCTTC. Its protein is CASRKQTSGRTNEQFF.

The rearrangement links TRBV28 to TRBJ1-5; tentative D call: TRBD1 (5 bases). The CDR3 length is 14 residues. Germline CDR1 and CDR2: MDHEN and SYDVKM. Deletions cut 6 bases from V and 1 base from J, with 10 bases between. The CDR3 region is CASRGAGSNQPQHF. The DNA of the CDR3 is TGTGCCAGCAGAGGGGCAGGGAGCAATCAGCCCCAGCATTTT.

The chain couples TRBV6-5 to TRBJ2-7; TRBD1 might be the D (6 bases). Germline lookup yields CDR1 MNHEY and CDR2 SVGAGI. The CDR3 length is 13 residues. Deletions cut 5 bases from V and 2 bases from J, with 10 bases between. The DNA of the CDR3 is TGTGCCAGCAGTCCACAGGGACCCTACGAGCAGTACTTC. Translated, it gives CASSPQGPYEQYF.

In this sample, this clone turned up once. A much larger clone lies a single base off, so this may be a read error. The V and J genes are TRBV7-9 and TRBJ2-3, with a possible D match to TRBD2 (5 bases). The germline CDR1 and CDR2 sequences are SEHNR and FQNEAQ (reference sequence). The CDR3 runs to 14 residues. The CDR3 bases are TGTGTCAGCAGCTTAAAGCGGAGCACAGATACGCAGTATTTT. As protein: CVSSLKRSTDTQYF.

CDR3 sequence: CASSPTGLTYEQYF. In DNA form, the CDR3 reads TGTGCCAGCAGCCCGACAGGGTTGACCTACGAGCAGTACTTC. The rearrangement uses TRBV11-2 and TRBJ2-7; TRBD1 matches 7 bases. Germline CDR1 SGHAT, CDR2 FQNNGV. The CDR3 runs to 14 residues. V lost 5 bases, J lost 2 bases, and 6 bases stayed unmatched.

The chain has TRBV7-8 and TRBJ2-5; 7 nucleotides align to TRBD2. With the DNA end fitting TRBJ2-7 better, the J assignment may be wrong. The CDR3 contains 13 residues. The germline V gene has CDR1 SGHVS and CDR2 FQNEAQ. The CDR3 is CASGGLGSYEQYF. The CDR3 region has the DNA TGTGCCAGCGGAGGACTAGGGTCCTACGAGCAGTACTTC.

The chain links TRBV28 to TRBJ1-2, with D maybe TRBD1 (6 bases). The CDR3 contains 14 residues. V lost 7 bases and J lost 3, with 15 bases in between. Looked up from germline, CDR1 is MDHEN and CDR2 is SYDVKM. The CDR3 loop reads CASTRGGQDYGYTF. CDR3 DNA sequence: TGTGCCAGCACCCGGGGGGGGCAGGACTATGGCTACACCTTC.

This sequence joins TRBV18 and TRBJ2-1, with 10 bases identical to TRBD2. The CDR3 runs to 14 residues. The V gene end was trimmed by 3 bases and the J gene end by 10 bases; junction bases not matched to a gene: 6. CDR1 and CDR2 (germline): KGHSH, LQKENI. The chain's CDR3 is CASSPVVAGGEQFF. The CDR3 DNA is TGTGCCAGCTCACCCGTGGTAGCGGGAGGAGAGCAGTTCTTC. Full variable domain (rest looked up from reference TRBV18 and TRBJ2-1): NAGVMQNPRHLVRRRGQEARLRCSPMKGHSHVYWYRQLPEEGLKFMVYLQKENIIDESGMPKERFSAEFPKEGPSILRIQQVVRGDSAAYFCASSPVVAGGEQFFGPGTRLTVL.

The J gene is TRBJ2-1, the V gene TRBV7-9, with D tentatively TRBD1 (7 bases). Germline V gene data show CDR1 as SEHNR and CDR2 as FQNEAQ (reference sequence). The CDR3 extends over 15 amino acids. V lost 5 bases and J lost 6, with 17 bases in between. The CDR3 reads CASSPRGLEGNEQFF. The CDR3 DNA sequence: TGTGCCAGCAGCCCGAGGGGGCTGGAGGGCAATGAGCAGTTCTTC.

J is TRBJ1-5 and V is TRBV19; D is unresolved. CDR3 size: 13 residues. The germline CDR1 and CDR2 sequences are LNHDA and SQIVND (reference sequence). The V end was cut by 5 bases, the J end by 4 bases, with 9 bases between. The CDR3 here is CASSFQDNQPQHF. For the CDR3, the DNA is TGTGCCAGTAGTTTCCAGGATAATCAGCCCCAGCATTTT.

The rearrangement uses TRBV9 and TRBJ1-5; D remains ambiguous. The CDR3 covers 16 residues. V lost 0 bases, J lost 0 bases, and 10 bases lay in between. Germline lookup yields CDR1 SGDLS and CDR2 YYNGEE. CDR3 DNA sequence: TGTGCCAGCAGCGTAGGGCCCGATTATAGCAATCAGCCCCAGCATTTT. This translates into CASSVGPDYSNQPQHF. Full variable domain (remainder filled in from reference TRBV9 and TRBJ1-5): DSGVTQTPKHLITATGQRVTLRCSPRSGDLSVYWYQQSLDQGLQFLIQYYNGEERAKGNILERFSAQQFPDLHSELNLSSLELGDSALYFCASSVGPDYSNQPQHFGDGTRLSIL.

The chain joins TRBV5-1 to TRBJ2-7, with D perhaps TRBD1 or TRBD2 (5 bases each). The CDR3 loop spans 14 amino acids. The germline V gene encodes CDR1 SGHRS and CDR2 YFSETQ. Trimming pared 4 bases from V and 2 bases from J, leaving 13 bases between. The DNA of the CDR3 is TGCGCCAGCAGCCCGGGTGGGACCGCCTACGAGCAGTACTTC. It specifies CASSPGGTAYEQYF.

This CDR3 reads CASSPRMNTEAFF. The CDR3 DNA sequence: TGTGCCAGCAGCCCCCGGATGAACACTGAAGCTTTCTTT. This rearrangement joins TRBV14 to TRBJ1-1; no reliable D call. Trimming removed 4 bases at V and 0 bases at J, with 6 bases between. CDR3 length equals 13 residues. The germline gives CDR1 SGHDN, CDR2 FVKESK.

This rearrangement joins TRBV4-1 to TRBJ2-5; D remains unclear. The DNA end favors TRBJ2-7, so the J call may be wrong. CDR1 MGHRA and CDR2 YSYEKL come from the germline V gene. This CDR3 is built from 17 residues. CDR3 residues: CASSQPLTTYTPYEQYF. The CDR3 DNA reads TGCGCCAGCAGCCAACCCCTAACGACTTACACCCCCTACGAGCAGTACTTC.

The V call is TRBV27, the J call TRBJ2-2; 9 bases fit TRBD2. The CDR3 covers 19 residues. The J segment lost 2 bases and the V segment lost 3 bases, leaving 13 bases of the junction unmatched. Germline V lookup: CDR1 MNHEY, CDR2 SMNVEV (reference sequence). As DNA, the CDR3 is TGTGCCAGCAGTTTTGCCCCGGATCTAGCGGGGAGAAACACCGGGGAGCTGTTTTTT. Its protein product is CASSFAPDLAGRNTGELFF.

This sequence joins TRBV2 and TRBJ2-3; tentatively, D is TRBD2 (5 bases). The CDR3 spans 16 residues. The V end was cut by 8 bases, the J end by 0 bases, with 18 bases between. CDR1 SNHLY and CDR2 FYNNEI come from the germline V gene. The CDR3 DNA follows: TGTGCCAGCTCCGTCGGAGGAACCCCTAGCACAGATACGCAGTATTTT. Protein sequence: CASSVGGTPSTDTQYF.

The chain has TRBV5-1 and TRBJ2-2; 11 nucleotides align to TRBD1. Trimming took 3 bases from V and 6 from J; bases not matched to a gene: 7. This CDR3 region has 16 residues. CDR1 and CDR2 (germline): SGHRS, YFSETQ. The DNA for the CDR3 is TGCGCCAGCAGCTCTCAACCGGGACAGGGGGCCGGGGAGCTGTTTTTT. It codes for CASSSQPGQGAGELFF.

The rearrangement links TRBV5-1 to TRBJ1-1; TRBD1 matches at 7 bases. The CDR3 is 15 residues long. Germline CDR1 reads SGHRS; CDR2 reads YFSETQ. V trimming: 4 bases; J trimming: 4 bases; junction bases outside the gene matches: 10. The CDR3 spells CASSPRQGGSTEAFF. The CDR3 DNA follows: TGCGCCAGCAGCCCCCGACAGGGCGGGAGCACTGAAGCTTTCTTT.

The rearrangement uses TRBV28 and TRBJ1-1, with D possibly being TRBD1 (6 bases). Trimming took off 4 bases at V and 5 bases at J, with 23 bases between the two ends. The germline V gene encodes CDR1 MDHEN and CDR2 SYDVKM. This CDR3 contains 17 residues. The CDR3: CASSSWFGGRWKTEAFF. The CDR3 bases are TGTGCCAGCAGTTCCTGGTTCGGGGGGCGGTGGAAAACTGAAGCTTTCTTT.

This clone is deemed medium-sized. Other nucleotide sequences from this sample produce the same CDR3. This chain joins TRBV4-1 and TRBJ2-2; D gene ambiguous. Trimming took 0 bases from V and 4 from J, leaving 15 bases between them. The CDR3 spans 17 residues. Germline V gene sequence: CDR1 MGHRA, CDR2 YSYEKL. CDR3 protein: CASSQEVRVGFTGELFF. CDR3 in DNA: TGCGCCAGCAGCCAAGAGGTTCGGGTCGGGTTCACCGGGGAGCTGTTTTTT.

A single count supports this clone. The DNA for the CDR3 is TGTGCCAGCTCACCACGGGGGGCAGATAGCAATCAGCCCCAGCATTTT. Its protein product is CASSPRGADSNQPQHF. The chain uses TRBV18 and TRBJ1-5, with D tentatively TRBD1 (6 bases). Trimming took 1 base from V and 0 from J, leaving 10 bases between them. The CDR3 extends over 16 amino acids. The germline gives CDR1 KGHSH, CDR2 LQKENI.

The chain couples TRBV7-6 to TRBJ2-1; 10 bases align to TRBD2. The V gene end was trimmed by 4 bases and the J gene end by 4 bases; junction bases not matched to a gene: 4. The length of the CDR3 is 15 residues. Per germline, CDR1 SGHVS and CDR2 FNYEAQ. The CDR3 nucleotides read TGTGCCAGCAGCTCAACTAGCGGGGCTTACAATGAGCAGTTCTTC. Amino acid sequence: CASSSTSGAYNEQFF.

This chain joins TRBV10-2 and TRBJ2-1, with D unclear. V dropped 6 bases and J dropped 4 bases, with 10 bases sitting between them. The CDR3 is made up of 13 amino acids. Germline CDR1 reads WSHSY; CDR2 reads SAAADI. The CDR3 is CASRPTLYNEQFF. In DNA form, the CDR3 reads TGCGCCAGCAGACCAACACTGTACAATGAGCAGTTCTTC.

The rearrangement uses TRBV7-8 and TRBJ2-1, with TRBD1 identical over 9 bases. The J segment lost 9 bases and the V segment lost 5 bases, leaving 14 bases of the junction unmatched. Per the germline V gene, CDR1 is SGHVS and CDR2 is FQNEAQ. The CDR3 is 16 amino acids. CDR3 DNA sequence: TGTGCCAGCAGCCCTTCCGGCTTTCGGACAGGGGTTGAGCAGTTCTTC. The encoded protein is CASSPSGFRTGVEQFF. Filled out from reference TRBV7-8 and TRBJ2-1, the complete variable domain reads GAGVSQSPRYKVAKRGQDVALRCDPISGHVSLFWYQQALGQGPEFLTYFQNEAQLDKSGLPSDRFFAERPEGSVSTLKIQRTQQEDSAVYLCASSPSGFRTGVEQFFGPGTRLTVL.